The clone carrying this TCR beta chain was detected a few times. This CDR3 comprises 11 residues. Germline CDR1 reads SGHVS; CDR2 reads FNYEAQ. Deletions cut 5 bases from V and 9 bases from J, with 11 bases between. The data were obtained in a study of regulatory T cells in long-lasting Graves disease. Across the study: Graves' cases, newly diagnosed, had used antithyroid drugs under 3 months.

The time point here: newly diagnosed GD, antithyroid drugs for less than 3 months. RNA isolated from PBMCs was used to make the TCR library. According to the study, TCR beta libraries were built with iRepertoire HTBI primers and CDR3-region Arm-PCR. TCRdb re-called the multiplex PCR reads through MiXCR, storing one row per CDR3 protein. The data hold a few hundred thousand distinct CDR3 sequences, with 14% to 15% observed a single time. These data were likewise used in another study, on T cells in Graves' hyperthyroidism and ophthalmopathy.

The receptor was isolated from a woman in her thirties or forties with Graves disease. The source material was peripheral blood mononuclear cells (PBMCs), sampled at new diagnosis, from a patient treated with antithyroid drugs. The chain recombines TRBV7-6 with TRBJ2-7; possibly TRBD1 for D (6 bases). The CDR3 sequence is CASSEAGVQYF. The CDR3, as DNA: TGTGCCAGCAGCGAAGCAGGGGTGCAGTACTTC.